This TCR beta chain was sequenced for a study of blood T cells in healthy people across ages. Study-level findings and limits: Per million T cells, TCR beta diversity dropped about linearly as age rose.

Trimming took 0 bases from V and 6 from J, leaving 9 bases between them. The CDR3 extends over 13 amino acids. CDR1 is SQVTM, CDR2 ANQGSEA, per germline. For the second PCR, which ran for about 6 to 11 cycles, a sample-barcoded 5' primer and a J-beta primer mix were used. Each of the samples gave a minimum of 2.5 million paired-end reads that contained CDR3. Each CDR3 protein gets one entry after TCRdb re-called the 5' RACE reads with MiXCR. This table has 750,000 to 950,000 distinct CDR3 sequences, 25% to 35% appearing once. As regards this clonotype: Its antigen is as yet unknown.

The data were also submitted as part of a second study, on T cells of mothers and their children. In that study: Maternal samples each gave over 8.5 million TCR beta CDR3 reads, and child samples approximately 2.8 million each.

The sample consisted of blood. The rearrangement joins TRBV29-1 to TRBJ1-5; D uncertain. This TCR was sampled from a woman aged 40 to 50 in good health. CDR3 loop: CSVEDGFGQPQHF. Written as DNA, the CDR3 is TGCAGCGTTGAAGATGGATTCGGTCAGCCCCAGCATTTT.